Listed below are T cell receptor beta chains from one sample, sequenced in a study of blood T cell repertoires in COVID-19. Clones were sequenced by immunoSEQ multiplex PCR, and TCRdb holds only the in-frame ones, with some missing. The sample shows approximately 200,000 clones, 80% to 85% of them seen only once. The sequenced sample consisted of peripheral blood. The receptors were sampled from a woman aged 60-75 years who had recovered from COVID-19. CDR3s include the opening cysteine and the closing phenylalanine or tryptophan. A D gene is named only where the DNA matches it firmly. Clone size is stated in some rows and not others, as once, few, many or a class when expanded.

>NA|TRBJ2-1|TRBV20-1|TRBD2|11
CSAPLADEQFF
TGCAGTGCTCCCCTAGCGGATGAGCAGTTCTTC
>NA|TRBJ1-6|TRBV12-3/TRBV12-4|NA|13
CASSGQVDSPLHF
TGTGCCAGCAGTGGCCAGGTGGATTCACCCCTCCACTTT
>NA|TRBJ2-7|TRBV25-1|TRBD2|14
CASSVAGGVYEQYF
TGTGCCAGCAGTGTTGCCGGGGGGGTATACGAGCAGTACTTC
>NA|TRBJ1-3|TRBV6-5|TRBD1|15
CATQRQGIAGNTIYF
TGTGCCACACAAAGACAGGGAATAGCGGGAAACACCATATATTTT
>NA|TRBJ2-2|TRBV9|TRBD2|16
CASSVDSGGAPAELFF
TGTGCCAGCAGCGTAGACAGCGGGGGGGCACCCGCGGAGCTGTTTTTT
>NA|TRBJ2-5|TRBV18|NA|13
CASSQKYQETQYF
TGTGCCAGCTCTCAGAAGTACCAAGAGACCCAGTACTTC
>NA|TRBJ1-1|TRBV18|NA|13
CASSLQANTEAFF
TGTGCCAGCTCACTGCAGGCGAACACTGAAGCTTTCTTT
>NA|TRBJ1-5|TRBV27|NA|14
CASSYGGSNQPQHF
TGTGCCAGCAGCTACGGGGGAAGCAATCAGCCCCAGCATTTT
>NA|TRBJ1-5|TRBV2|NA|14
CASSLDSLNQPQHF
TGTGCCAGCAGTCTGGACAGCCTCAATCAGCCCCAGCATTTT
>NA|TRBJ2-7|TRBV5-4|TRBD2|16
CASSLAGTSGGYEQYF
TGTGCCAGCAGCTTGGCCGGGACTAGCGGGGGGTACGAGCAGTACTTC
>few|TRBJ1-2|TRBV7-2|NA|14
CASSNLRGGYGYTF
TGTGCCAGCAGCAACTTAAGGGGAGGGTATGGCTACACCTTC
>NA|TRBJ1-5|TRBV30|NA|13
CAWSGKGGLSQHF
TGTGCCTGGAGCGGGAAAGGTGGTCTTTCCCAGCATTTT
>once|TRBJ2-3|TRBV7-9|TRBD2|16
CASSPRTSGPTDTQYF
TGTGCCAGCAGCCCGCGGACTAGCGGGCCCACAGATACGCAGTATTTT
>few|TRBJ2-5|TRBV18|NA|12
CASSPGRETQYF
TGTGCCAGCTCACCCGGGAGAGAGACCCAGTACTTC
>NA|TRBJ2-1|TRBV3-1/TRBV3-2|TRBD2|17
CASSQLTSGGALGEQFF
TGTGCCAGCAGCCAACTCACTAGCGGGGGGGCCCTAGGAGAGCAGTTCTTC
>NA|TRBJ2-3|TRBV15|TRBD1|16
CATSRVRQGLLDTQYF
TGTGCCACCAGCAGAGTTCGACAGGGCTTATTAGATACGCAGTATTTT